This T cell receptor (beta chain) stems from a study of OX40 agonist ivuxolimab in advanced cancers. Generated by immunoSEQ multiplex PCR, the TCRdb table keeps only in-frame clones and is missing some. The table shows 60,000 to 65,000 clones, with over 75% occurring only once. The CDR3 consists of 16 residues. Germline CDR1 is KGHSH and CDR2 is LQKENI. V gave up 6 bases and J gave up 2 bases; unmatched junction bases: 9. This receptor was identified in an adult with an advanced solid tumor such as melanoma, head and neck, liver or kidney cancer. Sequencing was performed on CD4+ or CD8+ T cells sorted from blood, taken in a trial of the OX40 agonist ivuxolimab. V usage is TRBV18 and J usage is TRBJ1-2, with 10 bases fitting TRBD1. CDR3: CASSSSEGQGNYGYTF. The CDR3 DNA is TGTGCCAGCTCCTCGAGCGAGGGACAGGGGAACTATGGCTACACCTTC.